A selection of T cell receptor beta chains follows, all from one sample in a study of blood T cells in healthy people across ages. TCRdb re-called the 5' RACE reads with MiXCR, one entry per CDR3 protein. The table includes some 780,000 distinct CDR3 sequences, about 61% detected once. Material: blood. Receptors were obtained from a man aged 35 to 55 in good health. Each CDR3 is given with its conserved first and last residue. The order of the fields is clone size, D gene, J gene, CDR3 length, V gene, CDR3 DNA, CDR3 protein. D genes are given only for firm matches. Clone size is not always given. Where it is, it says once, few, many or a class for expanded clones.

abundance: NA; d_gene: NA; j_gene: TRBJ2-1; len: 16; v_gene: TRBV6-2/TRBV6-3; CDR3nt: TGTGCCAGCAGTATAATGGGAGGTGACTCCTACAATGAGCAGTTCTTC; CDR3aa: CASSIMGGDSYNEQFF
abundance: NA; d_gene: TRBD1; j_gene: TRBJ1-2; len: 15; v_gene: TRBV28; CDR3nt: TGTGCCAGCCTCAGGGCACCGGGACAGGGGTATGGCTACACCTTC; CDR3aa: CASLRAPGQGYGYTF
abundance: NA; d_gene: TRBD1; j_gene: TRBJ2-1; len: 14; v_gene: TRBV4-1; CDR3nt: TGCGCCAGCAGTACGGACAGGGTGGACAATGAGCAGTTCTTC; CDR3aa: CASSTDRVDNEQFF
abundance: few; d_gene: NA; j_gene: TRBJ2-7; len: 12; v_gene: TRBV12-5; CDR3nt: TGTGCTAGTGGTTTGGGACAGGCCGAGCAGTACTTC; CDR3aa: CASGLGQAEQYF
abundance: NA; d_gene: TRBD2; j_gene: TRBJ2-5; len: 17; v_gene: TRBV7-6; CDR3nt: TGTGCCAGCAGCGCCCGTGTGAGCGGGAGTGGGCAAGAGACCCAGTACTTC; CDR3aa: CASSARVSGSGQETQYF
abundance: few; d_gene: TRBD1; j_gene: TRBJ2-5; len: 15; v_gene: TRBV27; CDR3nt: TGTGCCACCTCCCAGGGACAGGGGGTACGAGAGACCCAGTACTTC; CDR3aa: CATSQGQGVRETQYF
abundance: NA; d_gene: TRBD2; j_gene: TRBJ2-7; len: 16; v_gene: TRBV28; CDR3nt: TGTGCCAGCACCATAAGCCTAGCTGCGGGGGGCTACGAGCAGTACTTC; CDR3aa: CASTISLAAGGYEQYF
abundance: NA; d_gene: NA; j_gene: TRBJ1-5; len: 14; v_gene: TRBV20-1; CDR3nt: TGCAGTGCTAGAGAAGGGATTAGCAATCAGCCCCAGCATTTT; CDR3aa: CSAREGISNQPQHF
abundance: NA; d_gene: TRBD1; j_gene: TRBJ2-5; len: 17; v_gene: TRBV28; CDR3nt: TGTGCCAGCGCTAGTATGGACAGGGGTAGGAGGCAAGAGACCCAGTACTTC; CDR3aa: CASASMDRGRRQETQYF
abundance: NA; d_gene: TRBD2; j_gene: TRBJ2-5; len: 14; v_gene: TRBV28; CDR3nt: TGTGCCAGCAGGGAGCGGGGGGGCCTGAAGACCCAGTACTTC; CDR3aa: CASRERGGLKTQYF
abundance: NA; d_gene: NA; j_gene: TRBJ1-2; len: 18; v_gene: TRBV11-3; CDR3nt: TGTGCCAGCAGCTTAGATGGGGAGCTGACAGGAGATAACTATGGCTACACCTTC; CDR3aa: CASSLDGELTGDNYGYTF
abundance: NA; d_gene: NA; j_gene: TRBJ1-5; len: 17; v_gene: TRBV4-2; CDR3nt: TGTGCCAGCAGCCAAGATCCCCAGGCCTATAGCAATCAGCCCCAGCATTTT; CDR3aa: CASSQDPQAYSNQPQHF
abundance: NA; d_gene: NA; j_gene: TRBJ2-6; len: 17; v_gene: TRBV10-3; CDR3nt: TGTGCCATCAGTGTATCAGGGACCGGCTCTGGGGCCAACGTCCTGACTTTC; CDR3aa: CAISVSGTGSGANVLTF
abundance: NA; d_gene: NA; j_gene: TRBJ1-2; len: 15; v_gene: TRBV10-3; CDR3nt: TGTGCCATCAGTGAGCCGGGGGCGGGTAACTATGGCTACACCTTC; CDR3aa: CAISEPGAGNYGYTF
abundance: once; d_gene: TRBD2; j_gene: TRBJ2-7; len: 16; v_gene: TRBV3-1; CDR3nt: TGTGCCAGCAGCCAAGAGACTAGCGGGTACTCCTACGAGCAGTACTTC; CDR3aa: CASSQETSGYSYEQYF
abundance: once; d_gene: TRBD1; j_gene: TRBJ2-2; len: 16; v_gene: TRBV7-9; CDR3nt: TGTGCCAGCAGCTACTCGGACAGGGATGAGGCCGGGGAGCTGTTTTTT; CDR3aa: CASSYSDRDEAGELFF
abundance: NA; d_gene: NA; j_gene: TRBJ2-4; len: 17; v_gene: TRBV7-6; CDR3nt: TGTGCCAGCAGCTTGGGGTTGGGGGATGCAGGTGGAAACATTCAGTACTTC; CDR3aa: CASSLGLGDAGGNIQYF
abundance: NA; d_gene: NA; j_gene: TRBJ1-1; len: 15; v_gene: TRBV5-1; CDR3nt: TGCGCCAGCAGCTTGGACCTAGGGTTGAGCACTGAAGCTTTCTTT; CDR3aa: CASSLDLGLSTEAFF
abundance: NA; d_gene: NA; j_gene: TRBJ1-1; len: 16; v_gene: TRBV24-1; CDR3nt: TGTGCCACCAGTGATTCGGGGGGGGAAAGGGACACCGAAGCTTTCTTT; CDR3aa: CATSDSGGERDTEAFF
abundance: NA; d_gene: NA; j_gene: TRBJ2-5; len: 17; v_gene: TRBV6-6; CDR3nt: TGTGCCAGCTGGGGCTTTCCGAGAGACCTATCTGGGGAGACCCAGTACTTC; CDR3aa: CASWGFPRDLSGETQYF
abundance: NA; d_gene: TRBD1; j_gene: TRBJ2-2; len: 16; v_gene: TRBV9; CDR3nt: TGTGCCAGCAGCGTAGCTACAGGGGCGAACACCGGGGAGCTGTTTTTT; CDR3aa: CASSVATGANTGELFF
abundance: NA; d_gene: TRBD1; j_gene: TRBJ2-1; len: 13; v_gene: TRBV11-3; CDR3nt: TGTGCCAGCAGCCCGGGACAGGGAAATGAGCAGTTCTTC; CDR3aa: CASSPGQGNEQFF
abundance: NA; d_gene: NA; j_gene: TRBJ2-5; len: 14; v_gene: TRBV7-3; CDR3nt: TGTGCCAGCAGCCTAGACAGGCATGCGGAGACCCAGTACTTC; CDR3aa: CASSLDRHAETQYF
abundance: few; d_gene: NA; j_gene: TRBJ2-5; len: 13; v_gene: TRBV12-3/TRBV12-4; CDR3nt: TGTGCCAGCAGTGTAGGGGTCCCAGAGACCCAGTACTTC; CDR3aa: CASSVGVPETQYF
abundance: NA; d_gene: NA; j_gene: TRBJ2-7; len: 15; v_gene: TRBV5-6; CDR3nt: TGTGCCAGCAGCCTTGACGGGGTCGGTCTCTACGAGCAGTACTTC; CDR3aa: CASSLDGVGLYEQYF
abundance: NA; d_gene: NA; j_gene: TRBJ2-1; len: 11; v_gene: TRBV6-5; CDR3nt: TGTGCCACCTTTAAGTACAATGAGCAGTTCTTC; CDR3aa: CATFKYNEQFF
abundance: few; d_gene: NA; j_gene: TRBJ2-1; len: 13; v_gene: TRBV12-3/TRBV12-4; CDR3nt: TGTGCCAGCAGATCGACCGGGAGAAATGAGCAGTTCTTC; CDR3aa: CASRSTGRNEQFF
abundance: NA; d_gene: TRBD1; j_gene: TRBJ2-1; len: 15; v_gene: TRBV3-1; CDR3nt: TGTGCCAGCAGCCAAGACGGACAGGGTTTCAATGAGCAGTTCTTC; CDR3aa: CASSQDGQGFNEQFF
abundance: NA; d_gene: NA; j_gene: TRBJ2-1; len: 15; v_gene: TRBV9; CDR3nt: TGTGCCAGCAGCGTAGTCGGGGGGACATACAATGAGCAGTTCTTC; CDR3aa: CASSVVGGTYNEQFF
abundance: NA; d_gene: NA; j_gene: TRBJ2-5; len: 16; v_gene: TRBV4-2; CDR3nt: TGTGCCAGCAGCCAAATGATCGGGGGCGCAGAAGAGACCCAGTACTTC; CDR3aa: CASSQMIGGAEETQYF
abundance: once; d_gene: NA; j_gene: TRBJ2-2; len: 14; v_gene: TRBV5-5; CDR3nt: TGTGTCAGCAGCTTGCAGTCGAACACCGGGGAGCTGTTTTTT; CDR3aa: CVSSLQSNTGELFF
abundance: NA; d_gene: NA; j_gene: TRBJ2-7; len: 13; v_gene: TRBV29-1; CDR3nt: TGCAGCGTTGAAGTAACCAGCTCCTACGAGCAGTACTTC; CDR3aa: CSVEVTSSYEQYF
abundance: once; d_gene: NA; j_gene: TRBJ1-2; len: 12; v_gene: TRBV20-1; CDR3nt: TGCAGTGCTAGCCCAAGCATTAATGGCTACACCTTC; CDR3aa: CSASPSINGYTF
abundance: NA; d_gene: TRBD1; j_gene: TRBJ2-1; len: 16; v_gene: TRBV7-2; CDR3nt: TGTGCCAGCAGCTTAAGAGCGACAGGGCCTATCAATGAGCAGTTCTTC; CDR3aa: CASSLRATGPINEQFF
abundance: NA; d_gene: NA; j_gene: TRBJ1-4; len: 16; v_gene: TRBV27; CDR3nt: TGTGCCAGCAGTTTACAGGGTCGACCATTTAATGAAAAACTGTTTTTT; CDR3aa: CASSLQGRPFNEKLFF
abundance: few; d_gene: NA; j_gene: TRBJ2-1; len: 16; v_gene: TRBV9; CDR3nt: TGTGCCAGCAGCGTAGTAGTAGGGACCACGCTCAATGAGCAGTTCTTC; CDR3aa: CASSVVVGTTLNEQFF
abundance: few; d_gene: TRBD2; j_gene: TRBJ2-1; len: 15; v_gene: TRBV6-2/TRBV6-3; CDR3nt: TGTGCCAGCAGACTAGGGTTAGCGGGAGTGGATGAGCAGTTCTTC; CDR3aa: CASRLGLAGVDEQFF
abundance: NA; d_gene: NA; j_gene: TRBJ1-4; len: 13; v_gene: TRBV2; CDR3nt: TGTGCCAGCAGTGGTGGTTGGGAGGAAAAACTGTTTTTT; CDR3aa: CASSGGWEEKLFF
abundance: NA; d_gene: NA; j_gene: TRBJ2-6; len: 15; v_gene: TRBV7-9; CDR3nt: TGTGCCAGCAGCTTAGGGGCAGGGGGGGCCAACGTCCTGACTTTC; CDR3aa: CASSLGAGGANVLTF
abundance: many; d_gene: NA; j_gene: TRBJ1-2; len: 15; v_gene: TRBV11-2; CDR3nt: TGTGCCAGCAGCTTAGGTTCCGGAGCTAACTATGGCTACACCTTC; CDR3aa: CASSLGSGANYGYTF
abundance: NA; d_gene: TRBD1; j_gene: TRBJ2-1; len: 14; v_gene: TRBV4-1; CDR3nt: TGCGCCAGCAGCCTCCGGGACAGACACAATGAGCAGTTCTTC; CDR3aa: CASSLRDRHNEQFF
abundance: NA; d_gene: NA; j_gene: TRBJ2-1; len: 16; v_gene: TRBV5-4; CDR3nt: TGTGCCAGCAGCTTGGAGCGGTCACCCCAGTACAATGAGCAGTTCTTC; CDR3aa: CASSLERSPQYNEQFF
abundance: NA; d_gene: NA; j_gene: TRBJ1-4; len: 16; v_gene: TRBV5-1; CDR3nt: TGCGCCAGCACAGAGACAGGAGCTGCAACTAATGAAAAACTGTTTTTT; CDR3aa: CASTETGAATNEKLFF
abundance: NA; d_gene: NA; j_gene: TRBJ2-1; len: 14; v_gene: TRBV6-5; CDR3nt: TGTGCCAGCAGTTATCTGAGCTCCTACAATGAGCAGTTCTTC; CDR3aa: CASSYLSSYNEQFF
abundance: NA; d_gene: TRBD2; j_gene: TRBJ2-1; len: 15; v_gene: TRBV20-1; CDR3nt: TGCAGTGCTGCTAGCGGGGCGAGCCCCTACAATGAGCAGTTCTTC; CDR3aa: CSAASGASPYNEQFF